This TCR delta chain was observed in a study of gamma-delta T cells after stem cell transplantation. The table lists this clone with a few counts. This likely stems from a read error, as it lies one base from a far larger clone. Other DNA sequences of this sample code for an identical CDR3. The CDR3 contains 18 residues. The germline CDR1 and CDR2 sequences are GEAIGNYY and EKD. V was cut by 2 bases and J by 0 bases, with 21 bases left in between. TCRdb applied CATT to the RT-PCR reads for clone calling. The table records thousands of delta-chain clones, approximately 1.5% of them present only once. The gene calls are TRDV2 and TRDJ1; D perhaps matches TRDD3 (6 bases). This clonotype was obtained from a human donor. It is not recorded whose cells these are; they may come from a transplant donor. Sample: gamma-delta T cells. The CDR3 sequence is CACDSVLGDKGDTDKLIF. CDR3 nucleotides: TGTGCCTGTGACAGTGTACTGGGAGATAAGGGGGACACCGATAAACTCATCTTT.